One and the same sample provided the 10 T cell receptor beta chains below, sequenced in a study of blood T cell repertoires in COVID-19 (TCRdb year 2020). Library creation used the immunoSEQ multiplex PCR assay. The source is immuneACCESS, and TCRdb retained only in-frame sequences with V and J called. Part of the clones is not carried over; for the studies checked, unresolved V genes explain less than half of this, and the remainder is unexplained. The sample has 90,000 to 120,000 clones on record, about 89% of them singletons. The ten largest clones take up around 14% of the sample. The specimen was peripheral blood. These receptor sequences come from a man in his fifties with acute or convalescent COVID-19.

About this clone itself: Other DNA sequences within the sample encode an identical CDR3. This chain links TRBV15 with TRBJ1-1, with TRBD1 as a possible D gene (5 bases). CDR3 size: 13 residues. Deletions cut 1 base from V and 6 bases from J, with 9 bases between. The germline gives CDR1 LNHNV, CDR2 YYDKDF (reference sequence). CDR3 nucleotides: TGTGCCACCAGCAGAGGCAGGGCAGCTGAAGCTTTCTTT. It is translated as CATSRGRAAEAFF.

The V and J genes are TRBV21-1 and TRBJ2-3; the table's D call TRBD2 went unverified against the DNA. TRBV21-1 is a recognized pseudogene. The CDR3 is 18 residues long. The CDR3: CASSKAPGLAESTDTQYF. In DNA, the CDR3 is TGTGCCAGCAGCAAAGCTCCCGGACTAGCGGAATCCACAGATACGCAGTATTTT.

This sequence joins TRBV20-1 and TRBJ2-7; 9 bases map to TRBD2. The V and J ends lost 3 bases and 2 bases, in that order; junction bases with no gene match: 5. Germline loops: CDR1 DFQATT, CDR2 SNEGSKA (reference sequence). The CDR3 extends over 14 amino acids. In nucleotides, the CDR3 is TGCAGTGCTAGTAGCGGGAGCCCACCCTACGAGCAGTACTTC. Translation gives CSASSGSPPYEQYF.

The V and J genes are TRBV9 and TRBJ2-4, with TRBD2 matching 7 bases. The CDR3 has 18 amino acids. Germline lookup yields CDR1 SGDLS and CDR2 YYNGEE. The V segment lost 4 bases and the J segment 1 base; nucleotides outside the gene matches: 14. This chain's CDR3 is CASSIHPGLPEAKNIQYF. The CDR3 coding sequence is TGTGCCAGCAGCATCCACCCGGGACTACCCGAGGCCAAAAACATTCAGTACTTC.

DNA for the CDR3: TGTGCCAGCAGCCCCCCACCTAGACTAGCGGGCTACAATGAGCAGTTCTTC. This gives the protein CASSPPPRLAGYNEQFF. V and J are TRBV3-1 (or the pseudogene TRBV3-2) and TRBJ2-1, with 10 positions matching TRBD2. The CDR3 runs to 17 residues. The ends lost 4 bases at V and 3 bases at J; junction bases unmatched: 9. CDR1 LGHDT and CDR2 YNNKEL come from the germline V gene (reference sequence).

The V call is TRBV3-1 (or the pseudogene TRBV3-2), the J call TRBJ1-2; possible D gene TRBD1, 6 bases. CDR3 length equals 16 residues. CDR1 and CDR2 from the germline V gene are LGHDT and YNNKEL (reference sequence). Trimming took 4 bases from V and 7 from J, leaving 22 bases between them. CDR3 in DNA: TGTGCCAGCAGCCCCAAGGGAACAGGGTCTTCTGGTGGCTACACCTTC. It yields the protein CASSPKGTGSSGGYTF.

This sequence joins TRBV5-1 and TRBJ2-3, with a weak D call TRBD1 (5 bases). This CDR3 region has 14 residues. Per germline, CDR1 SGHRS and CDR2 YFSETQ. Trimming pared 4 bases from V and 2 bases from J, leaving 11 bases between. CDR3 coding DNA: TGCGCCAGCAGCCCAGACAGTCACACAGATACGCAGTATTTT. This encodes CASSPDSHTDTQYF.

The rearrangement links TRBV12-3 or TRBV12-4 to TRBJ1-5; possibly TRBD1 for D (5 bases). CDR3 length equals 13 residues. Deletions cut 6 bases from V and 2 bases from J, with 8 bases between. CDR3 bases: TGTGCCAGCAGCATACAGGGCAATCAGCCCCAGCATTTT. Protein product: CASSIQGNQPQHF.

The rearrangement joins TRBV28 to TRBJ2-1; maybe TRBD2 (6 bases). Looked up from germline, CDR1 is MDHEN and CDR2 is SYDVKM. This CDR3 comprises 16 residues. The V and J ends lost 4 bases and 0 bases respectively, with 13 bases between them. The CDR3 here is CASSSFSGLSYNEQFF. The CDR3 DNA follows: TGTGCCAGCAGTTCGTTTAGCGGCCTCTCCTACAATGAGCAGTTCTTC.

This clone was counted once. CDR3 sequence (DNA): TGTGCCAGCAGCCCCGGGCAAGAGACCCAGTACTTC. The encoded protein is CASSPGQETQYF. This rearrangement joins TRBV14 to TRBJ2-5; D is undetermined. The germline CDR1 and CDR2 sequences are SGHDN and FVKESK. The germline V and J ends were trimmed by 4 bases and 2 bases, with 5 bases remaining between them. The CDR3 is 12 amino acids.